Shown below are 10 T cell receptor delta chains from a single sample sequenced in a study of γδ T cells in repeated Plasmodium falciparum infection. TCRdb re-processed the multiplex PCR reads using CATT. The sample includes about 48,000 delta-chain clones, roughly 1.6% of them seen just once. Flow sorting of PBMC yielded separate Vgamma9/Vdelta2+ and Vdelta2-negative gammadelta T cell populations for bulk repertoire analysis. The sample comprised gamma-delta T cells from blood. All receptors derive from a pool of human donors (malaria-infected and uninfected, not separated).

This clone was seen only a few times. The likely explanation is a read error, given a far larger clone one base away. This specimen includes other DNA sequences encoding the same CDR3. J is TRDJ1 and V is TRDV1; unclear D gene. In the absence of a J gene in TCRdb, the DNA was matched to germline to assign it here. The CDR3 is 19 amino acids. Germline V gene lookup returns CDR1 TSWWSYY and CDR2 QGS. V was pared by 3 bases and J by 0 bases, with 23 bases between. As DNA, the CDR3 is TGTGCTCTTGGGGACAACAAATTTCGCTGTTCCCCGTACACCGATAAACTCATCTTT. It specifies CALGDNKFRCSPYTDKLIF.

On this clone itself: One base separates it from a far larger clone, so it is likely a read error. The same CDR3 also results from other DNA sequences found in this sample. J is TRDJ1 and V is TRDV1; 9 nucleotides line up with TRDD2. Germline CDR1 TSWWSYY, CDR2 QGS. V lost 3 bases, J lost 7 bases, and 24 bases stayed unmatched. The CDR3 loop spans 20 amino acids. Here the CDR3 reads CALGEPSYQRGSPTPLKLIF. DNA of the CDR3: TGTGCTCTTGGGGAGCCTTCCTACCAGCGGGGATCCCCGACGCCTCTTAAACTCATCTTT.

With respect to this clone: TCRdb records a much larger clone's protein for this DNA, with a difference at residue 17 that likely arises from a read error; the protein given is the translation of the DNA. The rearrangement links TRDV1 to TRDJ1, with 13 nucleotides matching TRDD3. The J gene, left out of TCRdb, was set here by checking the DNA against germline. V shed 3 bases and J 6 bases; nucleotides not matched to a gene: 22. CDR3 length: 21 amino acids. The germline gives CDR1 TSWWSYY, CDR2 QGS. The CDR3 here is CALGEVRGKLGDTPGTNKLIF. CDR3 in DNA: TGTGCTCTTGGGGAGGTTAGGGGTAAACTGGGGGATACGCCGGGGACCAATAAACTCATCTTT.

This clone occurred a few times. The TCRdb record carries a much larger clone's protein, which differs from this DNA's translation at residue 11; a read error is the likely cause, and the protein listed here is the DNA translation. The chain employs TRDV1 and TRDJ1, with a tentative D call TRDD3 (6 bases). The J gene comes from matching the DNA to germline here; TCRdb lacks it. Trimming left V 0 bases short and J 3 bases short, with 23 bases between. The germline V gene encodes CDR1 TSWWSYY and CDR2 QGS. This CDR3 has 19 amino acids. Here the CDR3 DNA reads TGTGCTCTTGGGGAACTTCGAACGAAGTGGAGGATACAGGCCGATAAACTCATCTTT. Protein sequence: CALGELRTKWRIQADKLIF.

This clone was detected a few times. A far larger clone is one nucleotide away, so this likely arose from a read error. In DNA, the CDR3 is TGTGCTCTTGGGGAGGGGCCCTTTGTGGCGCTGCGTTACTGGGGGGATAAACTCATCTTT. It translates to CALGEGPFVALRYWGDKLIF. The chain links TRDV1 to TRDJ1, with 8 bases matching TRDD3. Matching the DNA to germline supplied the J gene, which TCRdb does not give. V trimming: 3 bases; J trimming: 5 bases; junction bases outside the gene matches: 23. The germline V gene has CDR1 TSWWSYY and CDR2 QGS. The CDR3 loop spans 20 amino acids.

About this clone: The protein recorded in TCRdb matches a much larger clone and deviates from this DNA's translation at residue 20, suggesting a read error; the protein here is obtained by translating the DNA. The V gene is TRAV38-2/DV8, the J gene TRDJ1; 7 positions match TRDD3. Assignment of the J gene here rests on matching the DNA to germline, because TCRdb gives none. The CDR3 contains 24 residues. CDR1 is TSESDYY, CDR2 QEAYKQQN, per germline. The CDR3 here is CAYRSTPRLRGLPGGRPFTGKLIF. Written as DNA, the CDR3 is TGTGCTTATAGGAGCACCCCGCGGCTACGTGGCCTCCCTGGGGGCCGGCCTTTCACCGGTAAACTCATCTTT.

This clone has more than one count but fewer than ten. The amino acid sequence in TCRdb belongs to a much larger clone and departs from this DNA's translation at residue 10, likely a sequencing read error; the sequence shown is translated from the DNA. This chain uses TRDV1 with TRDJ1; TRDD3 matches 7 bases. The J gene, absent from TCRdb, was called here by matching the DNA to germline. Germline V gene lookup returns CDR1 TSWWSYY and CDR2 QGS. The CDR3 covers 22 residues. The CDR3 sequence is CAIGELRLTSWGKTSYTDKLIF. CDR3 DNA sequence: TGTGCTATTGGGGAACTAAGACTGACCTCGTGGGGGAAAACTAGCTACACCGATAAACTCATCTTT.

A note on this clone: This probably arose from a read error, given a far larger clone one base away. The same CDR3 arises from other DNA sequences in this sample as well. The chain is built from TRDV1 and TRDJ1; D is possibly TRDD2 (5 bases). TCRdb supplies no J gene; here it was assigned by aligning the nucleotide sequence to germline. This CDR3 is 16 amino acids long. Germline V gives CDR1 TSWWSYY, CDR2 QGS. CDR3 in amino acids: CALGEPFPPYTDKLIF. The DNA of the CDR3 is TGTGCCCTTGGAGAGCCTTTTCCTCCTTACACCGATAAACTCATCTTT.

This clone came up many times. The rearrangement joins TRDV1 to TRDJ4; 13 bases line up with TRDD3. The CDR3 runs to 19 residues. Germline V CDR1 and CDR2: TSWWSYY, QGS. The V segment lost 2 bases and the J segment 3 bases; nucleotides outside the gene matches: 15. Here the CDR3 reads CALGESLGDTLAVIGPLIF. The DNA of the CDR3 is TGTGCTCTTGGGGAATCACTGGGGGATACGCTAGCGGTTATTGGACCCCTGATCTTT.

As regards this clone: TCRdb's protein for this DNA is that of a much larger clone and differs from the translation at residue 4, likely a read error; the protein shown is the DNA translation. The chain joins TRDV1 to TRDJ1, with 12 bases fitting TRDD3. CDR3 length: 18 amino acids. Looked up from germline, CDR1 is TSWWSYY and CDR2 is QGS. The CDR3 reads CALREGVPLGDTTRKLIF. DNA for the CDR3: TGTGCTCTTAGGGAAGGGGTCCCACTGGGGGATACAACTAGAAAACTCATCTTT.